The T cell receptor beta chain under discussion was sequenced for a study of blood T cell repertoires in COVID-19. Study-wide context: From T cells, B-cell-depleted T cells, or PBMCs came the material, which was cDNA or gDNA.

The Seattle patients, enrolled during active infection, were followed longitudinally. Per germline, CDR1 MGHRA and CDR2 YSYEKL. V shed 0 bases, J shed 6 bases, and the junction held 8 bases outside the gene matches. The CDR3 has 15 amino acids. In the original workflow: Estimation of nucleated cell counts was performed using reference gene primer amplification. Repertoires were generated with immunoSEQ multiplex PCR, while TCRdb's copy carries only in-frame clones and drops some. The V and J calls and clone size come from that table; D and trimming were worked out from the DNA. The sample shows more than 95,000 clones, about 74% of them seen only once.

The chain employs TRBV4-1 and TRBJ2-7; 7 bases map to TRBD2. The TCR comes from a man of 80 years or more with COVID-19, enrolled during active disease. The sequenced material came from peripheral blood. The CDR3: CASSQDIGGTSEQYF. The DNA of the CDR3 is TGCGCCAGCAGCCAAGATATCGGGGGGACCTCCGAGCAGTACTTC.